Each of the 12 T cell receptor beta chains below was sequenced from the same sample in a study of glioma-infiltrating T cells. The iRepertoire nested amplicon-rescue multiplex PCR amplified TCR alpha and beta CDR3s from RNA. One entry per CDR3 protein results from TCRdb running MiXCR on the multiplex PCR reads. Counted here are 300,000 to 450,000 distinct CDR3 sequences, around 38% occurring once; the ten biggest clones make up approximately 12%. The source material was glioma tissue, nonneoplastic brain tissue, or PBMCs (not recorded which). These receptors were collected from a human donor with low-grade glioma or glioblastoma, undergoing nonglioma brain surgery, or in good health (not recorded which).

The rearrangement links TRBV7-9 to TRBJ2-1, with D perhaps matching TRBD1 (5 bases). Trimming left V 4 bases short and J 8 bases short, with 24 bases between. The CDR3 consists of 17 residues. Germline CDR1 reads SEHNR; CDR2 reads FQNEAQ (reference sequence). The CDR3 loop is CASSSQPYGHIQDEQFF. CDR3 bases: TGTGCCAGCAGCTCACAGCCCTACGGACATATTCAGGATGAGCAGTTCTTC.

Of note for this clonotype: A much larger clone lies one base from this, so it may be a read error. This chain connects TRBV28 to TRBJ2-1; TRBD1 is a possible D gene (6 bases). The CDR3 length is 14 residues. Germline values: CDR1 MDHEN, CDR2 SYDVKM. The CDR3 sequence is CASSSLQGYNKQFF. In DNA form, the CDR3 reads TGTGCCAGCAGTTCCCTACAGGGATACAATAAGCAGTTCTTC.

V gene TRBV7-3 combines with J gene TRBJ2-7; 7 bases map to TRBD1. CDR1 is SGHTA, CDR2 FQGTGA, per germline. The CDR3 extends over 14 amino acids. With V trimmed by 0 bases and J by 6 bases, 5 bases remained unmatched. Here the CDR3 DNA reads TGTGCCAGCAGCTTAACAGGGGGCTTAGCCGAGCAGTACTTC. Translating it yields CASSLTGGLAEQYF.

The chain has TRBV7-2 and TRBJ2-3; D is possibly TRBD2 (6 bases). The V gene's germline CDR1 is SGHTA and CDR2 FQGNSA. Trimming shortened V by 0 bases and J by 11 bases, and 18 bases separated the two germline ends. This CDR3 is 15 amino acids long. The CDR3 DNA reads TGTGCCAGCAGCTTAGCGGCTGGCCTCCGGCGGGGGCAGTATTTT. Amino acid sequence: CASSLAAGLRRGQYF.

In this sample, this clonotype turned up a few times. V is TRBV10-3 and J is TRBJ2-4; 7 bases are shared with TRBD1. V shed 6 bases and J 0 bases; nucleotides not matched to a gene: 8. CDR3 length: 16 residues. Per germline, CDR1 ENHRY and CDR2 SYGVKD. The CDR3 DNA reads TGTGCCATCAGCAATCCGGGACAGACAGCCAAAAACATTCAGTACTTC. Encoded protein: CAISNPGQTAKNIQYF.

A remark on this clonotype: One end of the junction fails to match germline, which may point to a read error. This chain joins TRBV7-4 and TRBJ2-3; maybe TRBD2 (6 bases). CDR1 is SGHVT and CDR2 is SQSDAQ in the germline V gene. This CDR3 is 18 amino acids long. CDR3 sequence: CANSRAQRSLASGDTQYF. The CDR3 bases are TGTGCCAACAGCCGAGCGCAGAGATCACTAGCATCGGGAGATACGCAGTATTTT.

V usage is TRBV28 and J usage is TRBJ1-1; D uncertain. Per germline, CDR1 MDHEN and CDR2 SYDVKM. There are 16 residues in the CDR3. V was shortened by 1 base and J by 3 bases, with 15 bases between the two germline ends. The DNA of the CDR3 is TGTGCCAGCAGTTTATTACGGCGTCGAACGTACACTGAAGCTTTCTTT. It codes for CASSLLRRRTYTEAFF.

V is TRBV6-1 and J is TRBJ2-5; possible D gene TRBD2, 6 bases. Germline assignment: CDR1 MNHNS and CDR2 SASEGT. V shed 10 bases and J shed 2 bases, with 17 bases lying between them. The CDR3 runs to 14 residues. The CDR3 nucleotides read TGTGCCATCTCGGGGGTAAAGACGCAAGAGACCCAGTACTTC. It is translated as CAISGVKTQETQYF.

Remarks on this clonotype: This clone may be a read error of a much larger clone one base away. J is TRBJ2-1 and V is TRBV20-1; the match to TRBD2 covers 7 bases. This CDR3 has 15 residues. Germline V gene sequence: CDR1 DFQATT, CDR2 SNEGSKA (reference sequence). With V trimmed by 2 bases and J by 4 bases, 8 bases remained unmatched. CDR3 sequence: CSARPAGGSYNEQFF. The DNA of the CDR3 is TGCAGTGCTAGACCGGCTGGCGGGAGTTACAATGAGCAGTTCTTC.

This clonotype was detected many times. The chain has TRBV28 and TRBJ2-1; 9 bases agree with TRBD2. The junction had 5 bases not matched to a gene; V was cut back by 3 bases and J by 8 bases. Germline V gene sequence: CDR1 MDHEN, CDR2 SYDVKM. CDR3 size: 14 residues. CDR3 nucleotide sequence: TGTGCCAGCAGTTTGTGGCGGGAGGGGGATGAGCAGTTCTTC. Residues: CASSLWREGDEQFF.

The chain uses TRBV20-1 and TRBJ2-6, with D tentatively TRBD1 (6 bases). Trimming took 5 bases from V and 0 from J, leaving 8 bases between them. Germline CDR1 DFQATT, CDR2 SNEGSKA (reference sequence). The length of the CDR3 is 14 residues. The CDR3 sequence: CSAGQPSGANVLTF. DNA for the CDR3: TGCAGTGCTGGACAGCCCTCTGGGGCCAACGTCCTGACTTTC.

The J gene is TRBJ1-5, the V gene TRBV28, with 8 bases that match TRBD1. The CDR3 extends over 19 amino acids. CDR1 and CDR2 (germline): MDHEN, SYDVKM. Trimming cost V 4 bases and J 2 bases; bases outside gene matches: 16. The CDR3 DNA is TGTGCCAGCAGTTCCCAGAAGGACAGGGCCACCTGGGGCAATCAGCCCCAGCATTTT. The encoded protein is CASSSQKDRATWGNQPQHF.